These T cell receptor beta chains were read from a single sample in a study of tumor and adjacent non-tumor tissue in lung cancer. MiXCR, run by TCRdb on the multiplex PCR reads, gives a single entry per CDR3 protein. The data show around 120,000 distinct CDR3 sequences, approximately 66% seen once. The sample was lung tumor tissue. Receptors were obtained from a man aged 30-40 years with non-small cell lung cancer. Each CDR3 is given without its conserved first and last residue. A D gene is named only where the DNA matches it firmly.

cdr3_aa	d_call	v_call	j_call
ASSLLTSGSRNEQF	TRBD2	TRBV5-1	TRBJ2-1
SIRRYNEQL	-	TRBV29-1	TRBJ2-1
ASSLAWQGYGANVLT	-	TRBV7-9	TRBJ2-6
ASSLNPRSPSYNEQF	-	TRBV12-3/TRBV12-4	TRBJ2-1
ASSLGDSSNEQS	-	TRBV5-1	TRBJ2-1
ASSFGRDYEQY	-	TRBV5-6	TRBJ2-7
SASASGGEQY	TRBD2	TRBV20-1	TRBJ2-7
SARVLAGGLETQY	TRBD2	TRBV20-1	TRBJ2-5
ASSSDRLRSTYEQY	-	TRBV11-3	TRBJ2-7
ASSGLAVNQPQH	-	TRBV19	TRBJ1-5
ASRSTSGDYEQY	TRBD2	TRBV6-6	TRBJ2-7
ASSQEGEGSQPQH	-	TRBV4-1	TRBJ1-5
SARGGLLLSSYEQY	-	TRBV20-1	TRBJ2-7
SSSCGTLQETQY	-	TRBV12-3/TRBV12-4	TRBJ2-5
ANSLYAPSTDTQY	-	TRBV5-6	TRBJ2-3
ASSYPLLNGLPGANVLT	-	TRBV6-2/TRBV6-3	TRBJ2-6
ASSQNSFESSYNEQF	-	TRBV4-1	TRBJ2-1
ANKGQGQMSSTGELF	TRBD1	TRBV6-1	TRBJ2-2
ANSYKGTGEVF	-	TRBV11-2	TRBJ2-2
ASSQDHRGQSNERF	TRBD1	TRBV4-3	TRBJ2-1
TSSLDIYSGGETQY	TRBD2	TRBV11-1	TRBJ2-5
ASSLDMAGTGELF	-	TRBV5-1	TRBJ2-2
ASSFYPRGVYTDTQY	-	TRBV11-2	TRBJ2-3
ASSRQGYNEQF	TRBD1	TRBV12-3/TRBV12-4	TRBJ2-1
TSSYFLGGALDEQY	-	TRBV6-2/TRBV6-3	TRBJ2-7
ASGLTVAKNIQY	-	TRBV12-5	TRBJ2-4
ASRLADYYEQY	TRBD2	TRBV6-2/TRBV6-3	TRBJ2-7
ASNLEMANNEQF	-	TRBV11-2	TRBJ2-1
ARSLAGQADGYT	TRBD1	TRBV13	TRBJ1-2